Listed below are T cell receptor beta chains from one sample, sequenced in a study of T cell responses to AZD1222 COVID-19 vaccine. The data were produced by immunoSEQ multiplex PCR, yet TCRdb's version contains in-frame clones alone and is incomplete. Among roughly 140,000 clones listed, about 91% were seen once. The specimen was peripheral blood, collected on day 0 of AZD1222 vaccination. These receptors all stem from an adult in good health. CDR3s include the opening cysteine and the closing phenylalanine or tryptophan. The D gene is left open where the match is weak. A clone size is listed for some rows: how often the clone was seen (once, few, many), or a class if it is expanded.

TRBV5-1,TRBJ1-1,.,TRBD1,CASSPGPGGTEAFF,TGCGCCAGCAGCCCCGGACCAGGGGGCACTGAAGCTTTCTTT
TRBV5-4,TRBJ1-1,.,TRBD1,CASSIDRGLTEAFF,TGTGCCAGCAGCATTGACAGGGGGCTTACTGAAGCTTTCTTT
TRBV27,TRBJ1-4,.,TRBD1,CASSPWTGLNEKLFF,TGTGCCAGCAGTCCCTGGACAGGGCTAAATGAAAAACTGTTTTTT
TRBV9,TRBJ2-7,.,TRBD2,CASSGRGTSGPYEQYF,TGTGCCAGCAGCGGGAGGGGGACTAGCGGTCCCTACGAGCAGTACTTC
TRBV6-1,TRBJ1-6,.,.,CASISLPNSPLHF,TGTGCCAGCATCAGCCTGCCCAATTCACCCCTCCACTTT
TRBV30,TRBJ1-5,.,.,CAWSHAGNQPQHF,TGTGCCTGGAGTCATGCAGGGAACCAGCCCCAGCATTTT
TRBV10-1,TRBJ1-5,.,.,CASSERGPISVQPQHF,TGCGCCAGCAGTGAACGGGGCCCGATCAGCGTCCAGCCCCAGCATTTT
TRBV29-1,TRBJ2-3,.,.,CSVGGAPDTQYF,TGCAGCGTAGGTGGGGCCCCAGATACGCAGTATTTT
TRBV6-5,TRBJ1-5,.,TRBD1,CASRMDRGLQPQHF,TGTGCCAGCCGAATGGACAGGGGGCTTCAGCCCCAGCATTTT
TRBV12-3/TRBV12-4,TRBJ1-1,.,.,CASSFEQITEAFF,TGTGCCAGCAGTTTTGAACAGATAACTGAAGCTTTCTTT
TRBV9,TRBJ2-7,.,.,CASSVGGASSYEQYF,TGTGCCAGCAGCGTAGGAGGGGCCTCTTCCTACGAGCAGTACTTC
TRBV29-1,TRBJ1-2,.,TRBD1,CSAGVTGSRGYTF,TGCAGCGCGGGGGTGACAGGGAGTCGGGGCTACACCTTC
TRBV12-3/TRBV12-4,TRBJ2-1,.,.,CASSLGDLLLQFF,TGTGCCAGCAGTTTAGGGGACCTACTTTTGCAGTTCTTC
TRBV29-1,TRBJ1-2,once,TRBD1,CSATGGEGYTF,TGCAGCGCCACAGGGGGCGAAGGCTACACCTTC
TRBV3-1/TRBV3-2,TRBJ1-2,.,.,CASSHFGGSRLYGYTF,TGTGCCAGCAGCCACTTCGGCGGAAGCCGACTTTATGGCTACACCTTC
TRBV5-5,TRBJ1-1,once,.,CASTFGGSEAFF,TGTGCCAGCACGTTCGGGGGATCCGAAGCTTTCTTT
TRBV9,TRBJ2-1,.,.,CASSTTWDSQFF,TGTGCCAGCAGTACGACCTGGGACTCACAGTTCTTC
TRBV30,TRBJ2-1,.,.,CAWSSVDLGTGEQFF,TGTGCCTGGAGTTCGGTGGATCTTGGCACGGGTGAGCAGTTCTTC
TRBV29-1,TRBJ2-7,.,.,CSAGTSYEQYF,TGCAGCGCTGGGACTTCCTACGAGCAGTACTTC
TRBV7-9,TRBJ2-3,.,TRBD2,CASSLEGLAETQYF,TGTGCCAGCAGCTTAGAGGGTCTAGCGGAGACGCAGTATTTT
TRBV6-2/TRBV6-3,TRBJ1-5,.,.,CASSYTDSNQPQHF,TGTGCCAGCAGTTATACCGATAGCAATCAGCCCCAGCATTTT
TRBV15,TRBJ1-6,.,.,CATSAHIARRDSPLHF,TGTGCCACCAGCGCCCACATCGCTCGCAGAGACTCACCCCTCCACTTT
TRBV5-1,TRBJ1-1,.,.,CASSFRQLGTEAFF,TGCGCCAGCAGCTTCCGACAGTTGGGCACTGAAGCTTTCTTT
TRBV18,TRBJ1-6,.,.,CASSPAGRNSPLHF,TGTGCCAGCTCACCGGCAGGGAGGAATTCACCCCTCCACTTT
TRBV6-1,TRBJ2-3,.,.,CASRDGDVRDTQYF,TGTGCCAGCAGAGACGGGGATGTAAGAGATACGCAGTATTTT
TRBV6-5,TRBJ2-1,.,.,CASSSAGGSNEQFF,TGTGCCAGCAGTTCGGCAGGGGGGTCCAATGAGCAGTTCTTC
TRBV27,TRBJ2-7,.,TRBD1,CASRTGRGSNEQYF,TGTGCCTCCCGGACAGGTCGAGGTTCAAACGAGCAGTACTTC
TRBV6-5,TRBJ2-7,.,.,CASRTGTQDEQYF,TGTGCCAGCAGAACCGGGACCCAAGACGAGCAGTACTTC
TRBV6-1,TRBJ1-1,.,.,CASSEARGTEAFF,TGTGCCAGCAGTGAAGCCAGGGGCACTGAAGCTTTCTTT
TRBV7-2,TRBJ2-1,.,.,CASSTYNEQFF,TGTGCCAGCAGCACATACAATGAGCAGTTCTTC
TRBV6-1,TRBJ1-3,.,.,CASREGRRDTIYF,TGTGCCAGCAGGGAAGGCAGGCGGGACACCATATATTTT
TRBV30,TRBJ1-4,.,TRBD1,CAWKGTATNEKLFF,TGTGCCTGGAAGGGGACAGCAACTAATGAAAAACTGTTTTTT
TRBV7-9,TRBJ1-4,.,TRBD1,CASSLGRGFGIDEKLFF,TGTGCCAGCAGCTTGGGCAGGGGGTTCGGTATCGATGAAAAACTGTTTTTT
TRBV29-1,TRBJ2-3,.,TRBD2,CSVELAGRTDTQYF,TGCAGCGTTGAACTAGCGGGAAGGACAGATACGCAGTATTTT
TRBV15,TRBJ1-6,once,.,CATSRDPLTRNSPLHF,TGTGCCACCAGCAGAGATCCTCTAACACGAAATTCACCCCTCCACTTT
TRBV9,TRBJ2-6,.,.,CASSVSGTGANVLTF,TGTGCCAGCAGCGTTTCAGGTACTGGGGCCAACGTCCTGACTTTC
TRBV6-6,TRBJ1-2,.,.,CASSLGGPGYTF,TGTGCCAGCAGCCTAGGGGGACCCGGCTACACCTTC
TRBV7-8,TRBJ1-2,.,.,CASSLGGDRYGYTF,TGTGCCAGCAGCTTAGGCGGGGACCGTTATGGCTACACCTTC
TRBV6-2/TRBV6-3,TRBJ2-5,.,.,CASSFSAEIETQYF,TGTGCCAGCAGTTTCTCAGCTGAAATAGAGACCCAGTACTTC
TRBV5-8,TRBJ2-1,.,.,CASSLGVARSINEQFF,TGTGCCAGCAGCTTGGGTGTAGCTCGCAGTATCAATGAGCAGTTCTTC
TRBV3-1/TRBV3-2,TRBJ1-5,.,TRBD1,CASTPGQGSPQHF,TGTGCCAGCACCCCGGGACAGGGAAGCCCCCAGCATTTT
TRBV19,TRBJ2-7,.,TRBD1,CASRPSGGGSEQYF,TGTGCCAGTCGCCCCTCAGGGGGCGGCAGCGAGCAGTACTTC
TRBV28,TRBJ2-7,.,.,CASSLPLPPYEQYF,TGTGCCAGCAGTTTACCCCTCCCGCCCTACGAGCAGTACTTC